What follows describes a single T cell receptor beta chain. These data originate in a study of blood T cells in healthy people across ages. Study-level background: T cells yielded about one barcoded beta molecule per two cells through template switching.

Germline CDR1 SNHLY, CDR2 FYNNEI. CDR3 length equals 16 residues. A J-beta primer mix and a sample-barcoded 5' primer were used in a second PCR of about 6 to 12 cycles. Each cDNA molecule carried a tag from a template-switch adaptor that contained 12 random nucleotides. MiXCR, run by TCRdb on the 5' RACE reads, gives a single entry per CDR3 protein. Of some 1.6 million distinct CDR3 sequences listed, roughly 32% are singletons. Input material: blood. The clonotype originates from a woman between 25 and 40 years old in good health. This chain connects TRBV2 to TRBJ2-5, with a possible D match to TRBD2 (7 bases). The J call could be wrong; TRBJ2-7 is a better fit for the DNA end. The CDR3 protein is CASSEASGGRIYEQYF. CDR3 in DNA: TGTGCCAGCAGTGAAGCCTCCGGGGGGCGGATCTACGAGCAGTACTTC.